These 14 T cell receptor beta chains came from one sample sequenced in a study of post-analysis software for immune sequencing data. General study findings and limits: In patients, TRBV5-6, TRBV5-1 and TRBV20-1 belonged to about five TRBV segments found more frequently than in controls.

Libraries were made from TCR beta cDNA, and they carried unique molecular identifiers. In TCRdb, the PCR reads were re-called with MiXCR into one record per CDR3 protein. The sample holds roughly 600,000 distinct CDR3 sequences; roughly 40% are singletons and the top ten take more than 1.5%. No cognate antigen is known for these TCRs. The sequenced material came from blood. The receptors were sampled from a girl between 10 and 17 years old with multiple sclerosis.

This clonotype was seen more than once but under ten times. The chain uses TRBV29-1 and TRBJ2-1; 7 positions match TRBD2. V gave up 2 bases and J gave up 3 bases; unmatched junction bases: 4. The CDR3 covers 14 residues. Looked up from germline, CDR1 is SQVTM and CDR2 is ANQGSEA. DNA for the CDR3: TGCAGCGTTGAATCTGGCGGGGGCTACAATGAGCAGTTCTTC. Translated, it gives CSVESGGGYNEQFF.

Note on this clonotype: One junction end does not reproduce the germline sequence, and a read error may be involved. The chain carries TRBV7-9 and TRBJ2-3; 9 nucleotides align to TRBD2. Germline CDR1 and CDR2: SEHNR and FQNEAQ (reference sequence). The CDR3 runs 15 residues. CDR3 DNA sequence: TGTGTCAGCAGTCCCCGCGGGGGGGGGACAGATACGCAGTATTTT. Translated, it gives CVSSPRGGGTDTQYF. Full variable domain (rest looked up from reference TRBV7-9 and TRBJ2-3): DTGVSQNPRHKITKRGQNVTFRCDPISEHNRLYWYRQTLGQGPEFLTYFQNEAQLEKSRLLSDRFSAERPKGSFSTLEIQRTEQGDSAMYLCVSSPRGGGTDTQYFGPGTRLTVL.

V is TRBV7-9 and J is TRBJ1-2; unclear D gene. The germline V gene has CDR1 SEHNR and CDR2 FQNEAQ (reference sequence). V dropped 3 bases and J dropped 11 bases, with 10 bases sitting between them. There are 11 residues in the CDR3. The CDR3 DNA is TGTGCCAGCAGCTTGTTGAGTACGTACACCTTC. Encoded protein: CASSLLSTYTF.

The genes are TRBV7-6 and TRBJ2-7; D unresolved. The germline V gene encodes CDR1 SGHVS and CDR2 FNYEAQ. This CDR3 has 13 amino acids. Trimming removed 2 bases from V and 5 bases from J, with 10 bases in between. DNA of the CDR3: TGTGCCAGCAGCTTATTGCCCTCAGACGAGCAGTACTTC. Its protein product is CASSLLPSDEQYF.

The V gene is TRBV5-1, the J gene TRBJ2-7; TRBD1 aligns across 10 bases. CDR1 SGHRS and CDR2 YFSETQ come from the germline V gene. Unmatched junction bases numbered 11, after V lost 2 bases and J lost 3 bases. This CDR3 is 17 amino acids long. The CDR3 sequence is CASSFLPGTGVVYEQYF. The CDR3 DNA is TGCGCCAGCAGCTTCCTCCCCGGGACAGGGGTCGTCTACGAGCAGTACTTC.

In its sample, this clonotype was seen once. CDR3: CASRPGLDEQYF. The CDR3 bases are TGTGCCAGCAGGCCGGGACTAGACGAGCAGTACTTC. The rearrangement joins TRBV12-3 or TRBV12-4 to TRBJ2-5; 8 positions match TRBD2. The J call could be wrong; TRBJ2-7 is a better fit for the DNA end. CDR3 length: 12 amino acids.

V and J are TRBV12-3 or TRBV12-4 and TRBJ1-2; no firm D call. This CDR3 is built from 15 residues. V gave up 6 bases and J gave up 4 bases, with 18 bases separating them. For the CDR3, the DNA is TGTGCCAGCAGCTTCAATACAAGGGCGCTCTATGGCTACACCTTC. Protein sequence: CASSFNTRALYGYTF.

The V gene is TRBV9, the J gene TRBJ2-4; D perhaps matches TRBD1 (5 bases). Near its end, the DNA agrees better with TRBJ2-7, so the J call may be wrong. CDR1 and CDR2 (germline): SGDLS, YYNGEE. The CDR3 spans 14 residues. CDR3 sequence reads: CASSVDRTAYEQYF. The CDR3 coding sequence is TGTGCCAGCAGCGTAGACAGGACCGCCTACGAGCAGTACTTC.

This clonotype was counted only a few times. This rearrangement joins TRBV7-9 to TRBJ2-1, with TRBD2 matching 11 bases. With 5 bases clipped from V and 10 bases from J, the junction kept 10 bases outside the gene matches. This CDR3 is built from 15 residues. In germline, CDR1 is SEHNR, CDR2 FQNEAQ (reference sequence). CDR3 sequence: CASSPVVAGGREQFF. CDR3 DNA sequence: TGTGCCAGCAGCCCCGTGGTAGCGGGAGGGAGGGAGCAGTTCTTC.

The chain has TRBV27 and TRBJ1-2; D unclear. Trimming shortened V by 3 bases and J by 2 bases, and 7 bases separated the two germline ends. This CDR3 has 13 amino acids. Per the germline V gene, CDR1 is MNHEY and CDR2 is SMNVEV (reference sequence). CDR3 nucleotides: TGTGCCAGCAGTTTGATCGGAAACTATGGCTACACCTTC. Translating it yields CASSLIGNYGYTF.

This chain connects TRBV19 to TRBJ1-2, with 7 bases aligning to TRBD1. Trimming took 1 base from V and 1 from J; bases not matched to a gene: 0. The CDR3 covers 14 residues. Germline V gene data show CDR1 as LNHDA and CDR2 as SQIVND (reference sequence). Here the CDR3 DNA reads TGTGCCAGTAGTATAGGACAGGGTAACTATGGCTACACCTTC. It specifies CASSIGQGNYGYTF.

V is TRBV5-1 and J is TRBJ1-1; tentative D call: TRBD1 (5 bases). The CDR3 has 14 amino acids. Germline lookup yields CDR1 SGHRS and CDR2 YFSETQ. V dropped 1 base and J dropped 2 bases, with 9 bases sitting between them. In DNA form, the CDR3 reads TGCGCCAGCAGCTTGCTGGGGGGTAACACTGAAGCTTTCTTT. Protein sequence: CASSLLGGNTEAFF. Drawing the rest from reference TRBV5-1 and TRBJ1-1, the complete variable domain is KAGVTQTPRYLIKTRGQQVTLSCSPISGHRSVSWYQQTPGQGLQFLFEYFSETQRNKGNFPGRFSGRQFSNSRSEMNVSTLELGDSALYLCASSLLGGNTEAFFGQGTRLTVV.

The chain uses TRBV29-1 and TRBJ1-2; D is ambiguous. Trimming pared 4 bases from V and 6 bases from J, leaving 9 bases between. This CDR3 has 11 amino acids. Germline V CDR1 and CDR2: SQVTM, ANQGSEA. This CDR3 is CSVVSGDGYTF. The CDR3 region has the DNA TGCAGCGTTGTTTCTGGGGATGGCTACACCTTC.

This chain connects TRBV29-1 to TRBJ2-1, with a possible D match to TRBD1 (6 bases). The V end was cut by 0 bases, the J end by 4 bases, with 13 bases between. The CDR3 has 15 residues. The V gene's germline CDR1 is SQVTM and CDR2 ANQGSEA. The CDR3 DNA is TGCAGCGTTGAAGATCTAGAGGGGGATTACAATGAGCAGTTCTTC. This codes for CSVEDLEGDYNEQFF.